The subject of this entry is one T cell receptor beta chain. Libraries were prepared by immunoSEQ multiplex PCR; TCRdb keeps only in-frame clonotypes and omits some of them. The data show some 170,000 clones, around 81% seen once. In germline, CDR1 is LGHDT, CDR2 YNNKEL (reference sequence). With V trimmed by 3 bases and J by 5 bases, 8 bases remained unmatched. The CDR3 length is 16 residues. These data belong to a study of blood T cell repertoires in COVID-19. About the study: Spain, Italy and the United States supplied samples that represented acute and convalescent COVID-19.

Sequenced material: peripheral blood. The chain links TRBV3-1 (or the pseudogene TRBV3-2) to TRBJ2-5; 11 bases are shared with TRBD2. This clonotype was sampled from a man aged 60-69 years with active or convalescent COVID-19. DNA for the CDR3: TGTGCCAGCAGCCAGGCCGGGACTAGCGGCTTGGAGACCCAGTACTTC. Translated: CASSQAGTSGLETQYF.